These 28 T cell receptor beta chains came from one sample sequenced in a study of blood T cell repertoires in COVID-19. Sequencing used immunoSEQ multiplex PCR; TCRdb keeps in-frame clones, though not all of them. The table has roughly 8,100 clones, about four fifths seen once. Specimen: peripheral blood. These receptors all stem from a human donor with active COVID-19. The donor label of this sample is uncertain.

This chain uses TRBV6-5 with TRBJ2-7, with TRBD2 matching 8 bases. Trimming removed 0 bases from V and 2 bases from J; junction bases left unmatched: 3. CDR1 is MNHEY, CDR2 SVGAGI, per germline. CDR3 length: 15 residues. The CDR3 DNA reads TGTGCCAGCAGTTACTCAGCGGGAGAGGCCTACGAGCAGTACTTC. Encoded protein: CASSYSAGEAYEQYF.

This rearrangement joins TRBV9 to TRBJ2-3, with D tentatively TRBD1 (5 bases). Germline V gene lookup returns CDR1 SGDLS and CDR2 YYNGEE. Trimming removed 0 bases at V and 6 bases at J, with 11 bases between. The CDR3 totals 14 residues. CDR3 DNA: TGTGCCAGCAGCGTAGGCAGGGAATATGATACGCAGTATTTT. Translation gives CASSVGREYDTQYF.

The chain couples TRBV9 to TRBJ2-1, with TRBD2 matching 7 bases. The CDR3 contains 15 residues. CDR1 SGDLS and CDR2 YYNGEE come from the germline V gene. V shed 1 base, J shed 4 bases, and the junction held 5 bases outside the gene matches. The CDR3 is CASSVRSGEYNEQFF. The CDR3, as DNA: TGTGCCAGCAGCGTAAGGAGCGGGGAATACAATGAGCAGTTCTTC.

The gene calls are TRBV4-1 and TRBJ1-4; D possibly corresponds to TRBD1 (5 bases). This CDR3 has 15 amino acids. Looked up from germline, CDR1 is MGHRA and CDR2 is YSYEKL. V gave up 6 bases and J gave up 8 bases, with 19 bases separating them. The CDR3 loop is CASRNSDGAGEKLFF. For the CDR3, the DNA is TGCGCCAGCAGAAACAGCGATGGGGCTGGGGAAAAACTGTTTTTT.

The chain is built from TRBV6-5 and TRBJ1-2; perhaps TRBD1 as D (6 bases). V lost 6 bases, J lost 5 bases, and 16 bases lay in between. This CDR3 region has 14 residues. Germline-derived CDR1 and CDR2 are MNHEY and SVGAGI. The CDR3 DNA reads as TGTGCCAGCAGGAACAGGGTTCTTCCTTATGGCTACACCTTC. Amino acids: CASRNRVLPYGYTF.

The J gene is TRBJ2-2, the V gene TRBV5-1; D gene uncertain. Germline assignment: CDR1 SGHRS and CDR2 YFSETQ. Trimming stripped 3 bases from V and 10 bases from J, with 10 bases between. CDR3 size: 12 residues. The CDR3 coding sequence is TGCGCCAGCAGCTCTGGGCTGGAGGAGCTGTTTTTT. Its protein product is CASSSGLEELFF.

V usage is TRBV4-1 and J usage is TRBJ2-3; 10 nucleotides align to TRBD2. From germline, CDR1 is MGHRA and CDR2 YSYEKL. This CDR3 spans 17 amino acids. V was clipped by 2 bases and J by 5 bases; unmatched bases: 10. In nucleotides, the CDR3 is TGCGCCAGCAGCCAAAGTCTTACTAGCGGGAAGCAAGATACGCAGTATTTT. Translation: CASSQSLTSGKQDTQYF.

The chain uses TRBV7-8 and TRBJ2-4; TRBD2 matches 14 bases. Per germline, CDR1 SGHVS and CDR2 FQNEAQ. The CDR3 has 19 residues. V shed 5 bases, J shed 1 base, and the junction held 10 bases outside the gene matches. The CDR3 sequence: CASSPRLAGGPVAKNIQYF. As DNA, the CDR3 is TGTGCCAGCAGCCCAAGACTAGCGGGAGGGCCCGTCGCCAAAAACATTCAGTACTTC.

This clone has only one observation. V is TRBV7-8 and J is TRBJ2-7, with 10 bases fitting TRBD2. CDR3 length: 15 residues. J lost 4 bases, V lost 0 bases, and 3 bases had no gene match. Germline CDR1 SGHVS, CDR2 FQNEAQ. The CDR3 DNA reads TGTGCCAGCAGCTTAGCAGCGGGAGGGGGGTACGAGCAGTACTTC. Its protein is CASSLAAGGGYEQYF.

By share, this clone ranks as large (0.1 to 1%). This rearrangement joins TRBV3-1 (or the pseudogene TRBV3-2) to TRBJ2-7, with 8 nucleotides matching TRBD2. Germline V CDR1 and CDR2: LGHDT, YNNKEL (reference sequence). The CDR3 runs 16 residues. Unmatched junction bases numbered 7, after V lost 0 bases and J lost 3 bases. CDR3 amino acids: CASSQEGSGAFYEQYF. The CDR3 coding sequence is TGTGCCAGCAGCCAAGAGGGTAGCGGGGCCTTCTACGAGCAGTACTTC.

The genes are TRBV5-4 and TRBJ1-3; no clear D gene. Germline V CDR1 and CDR2: SGHNT, YYREEE (reference sequence). V lost 0 bases and J 0 bases, leaving 10 bases between the germline ends. This CDR3 is 16 amino acids long. For the CDR3, the DNA is TGTGCCAGCAGCTTGGAGATGGAGAGCTCTGGAAACACCATATATTTT. Residues: CASSLEMESSGNTIYF. The variable domain in full, with the rest retrieved from reference TRBV5-4 and TRBJ1-3, is ETGVTQSPTHLIKTRGQQVTLRCSSQSGHNTVSWYQQALGQGPQFIFQYYREEENGRGNFPPRFSGLQFPNYSSELNVNALELDDSALYLCASSLEMESSGNTIYFGEGSWLTVV.

The rearrangement links TRBV24-1 to TRBJ2-7, with D unresolved. Trimming shortened V by 4 bases and J by 7 bases, and 13 bases separated the two germline ends. The V gene's germline CDR1 is KGHDR and CDR2 SFDVKD. The CDR3 is made up of 13 amino acids. The DNA of the CDR3 is TGTGCCACCAGTGACCAGACTGGGTGGGAGCAGTACTTC. It specifies CATSDQTGWEQYF.

This clone is a singleton in its sample. The genes are TRBV24-1 and TRBJ2-1; tentatively, D is TRBD1 (5 bases). The CDR3 is made up of 12 amino acids. Germline V CDR1 and CDR2: KGHDR, SFDVKD. V dropped 2 bases and J dropped 9 bases, with 7 bases sitting between them. This chain's CDR3 is CATSDYRGEQFF. Here the CDR3 DNA reads TGTGCCACCAGTGATTATAGGGGTGAGCAGTTCTTC.

By frequency in the sample, this clone is medium-sized. CDR3 bases: TGTGCCAGCAACCCCACCGCGGGAGTAGACTACAATGAGCAGTTCTTC. It codes for CASNPTAGVDYNEQFF. The V call is TRBV28, the J call TRBJ2-1, with 7 positions matching TRBD2. After removal of 7 bases from V and 3 bases from J, the junction contained 12 bases not matched to a gene. CDR3 length: 16 amino acids. Per the germline V gene, CDR1 is MDHEN and CDR2 is SYDVKM. Full variable domain (remainder filled in from reference TRBV28 and TRBJ2-1): DVKVTQSSRYLVKRTGEKVFLECVQDMDHENMFWYRQDPGLGLRLIYFSYDVKMKEKGDIPEGYSVSREKKERFSLILESASTNQTSMYLCASNPTAGVDYNEQFFGPGTRLTVL.

The gene calls are TRBV29-1 and TRBJ2-7; maybe TRBD1 (6 bases). The germline V and J ends were trimmed by 4 bases and 2 bases, with 15 bases remaining between them. CDR1 and CDR2 from the germline V gene are SQVTM and ANQGSEA. This CDR3 region has 14 residues. DNA for the CDR3: TGCAGCGTTGGTTCTTCGGGACAACCCTACGAGCAGTACTTC. Its translation: CSVGSSGQPYEQYF.

The V gene is TRBV4-1, the J gene TRBJ1-5; D is unclear. Germline CDR1 reads MGHRA; CDR2 reads YSYEKL. The germline V and J ends were trimmed by 3 bases and 6 bases, with 18 bases remaining between them. CDR3 length: 16 amino acids. The CDR3 coding sequence is TGCGCCAGCAGCCACGAAGCCCAAGGGCGGGGTCAGCCCCAGCATTTT. Residues: CASSHEAQGRGQPQHF.

V is TRBV4-3 and J is TRBJ2-7; 9 bases align to TRBD1. The CDR3 length is 16 residues. CDR1 and CDR2 (germline): LGHNA, YSLEER. V shed 0 bases and J 2 bases; nucleotides not matched to a gene: 5. CDR3 DNA: TGCGCCAGCAGCCAAGAGAGGGACAGGGTAACCTACGAGCAGTACTTC. Its protein is CASSQERDRVTYEQYF.

This clone showed up just a few times. The J gene is TRBJ2-1, the V gene TRBV19; 8 bases fit TRBD2. The CDR3 runs to 15 residues. Looked up from germline, CDR1 is LNHDA and CDR2 is SQIVND (reference sequence). The ends lost 7 bases at V and 10 bases at J; junction bases unmatched: 15. The CDR3 loop reads CASTRERGQIGEQFF. The CDR3 DNA sequence: TGTGCCAGTACCCGAGAGCGGGGGCAAATTGGGGAGCAGTTCTTC. Supplemented by reference TRBV19 and TRBJ2-1, the full variable domain reads DGGITQSPKYLFRKEGQNVTLSCEQNLNHDAMYWYRQDPGQGLRLIYYSQIVNDFQKGDIAEGYSVSREKKESFPLTVTSAQKNPTAFYLCASTRERGQIGEQFFGPGTRLTVL.

The rearrangement uses TRBV6-2 or TRBV6-3 and TRBJ2-2; 11 nucleotides line up with TRBD2. This CDR3 is 15 amino acids long. Looked up from germline, CDR1 is MNHEY and CDR2 is SVGEGT. Trimming at V came to 5 bases and at J to 7 bases, leaving 6 bases not matched to a gene. The CDR3 loop is CASSPTSGSGGELFF. The CDR3 DNA follows: TGTGCCAGCAGTCCAACTAGCGGGAGTGGCGGGGAGCTGTTTTTT.

The genes are TRBV7-2 and TRBJ2-3, with 9 nucleotides matching TRBD2. This CDR3 has 17 residues. Trimming removed 2 bases from V and 2 bases from J; junction bases left unmatched: 8. Looked up from germline, CDR1 is SGHTA and CDR2 is FQGNSA. The CDR3 DNA reads as TGTGCCAGCAGCTTACAGGGTAGCGGGAGCGTCACAGATACGCAGTATTTT. Its translation is CASSLQGSGSVTDTQYF.

This clone was observed a few times. Other DNA sequences in this sample translate to the same CDR3. This chain joins TRBV10-2 and TRBJ1-5, with D possibly matching TRBD1 (5 bases). CDR3 length: 14 residues. The V end lost 0 bases, the J end lost 4 bases, and 7 bases lay between the germline ends. Germline values: CDR1 WSHSY, CDR2 SAAADI. The CDR3 protein is CASSESGGNQPQHF. DNA of the CDR3: TGCGCCAGCAGTGAGTCGGGGGGGAATCAGCCCCAGCATTTT.

This clone has only a few counts. V gene TRBV24-1 combines with J gene TRBJ2-7, with D possibly being TRBD2 (6 bases). This CDR3 spans 17 amino acids. Germline V gene sequence: CDR1 KGHDR, CDR2 SFDVKD. The V end was cut by 0 bases, the J end by 6 bases, with 20 bases between. The CDR3 nucleotides are TGTGCCACCAGTGATTTGCCGCGTCCGGGAGAGTTAGTCGAGCAGTACTTC. Translating gives CATSDLPRPGELVEQYF.

The chain is built from TRBV24-1 and TRBJ2-5, with TRBD1 matching over 8 bases. Trimming cost V 4 bases and J 6 bases; bases outside gene matches: 9. The CDR3 totals 15 residues. CDR1 and CDR2 from the germline V gene are KGHDR and SFDVKD. The CDR3 bases are TGTGCCACCAGTGAGACGGACAGGGCTGGGCAGACCCAGTACTTC. It yields the protein CATSETDRAGQTQYF.

The V and J genes are TRBV6-5 and TRBJ2-1; D is undetermined. The CDR3 contains 14 residues. The germline gives CDR1 MNHEY, CDR2 SVGAGI. V was clipped by 2 bases and J by 4 bases, with 9 bases between them. The CDR3 spells CASSYPPEYNEQFF. CDR3 DNA sequence: TGTGCCAGCAGTTACCCCCCAGAATACAATGAGCAGTTCTTC.

This clone occurred once. This chain uses TRBV2 with TRBJ2-1; a weak D match, TRBD2 (5 bases). CDR1 SNHLY and CDR2 FYNNEI come from the germline V gene. This CDR3 spans 10 amino acids. The V end was cut by 8 bases, the J end by 9 bases, with 8 bases between. The DNA of the CDR3 is TGTGCCAGCGCCCGGGGTGAGCAGTTCTTC. Translated, it gives CASARGEQFF.

V gene TRBV29-1 combines with J gene TRBJ2-1, with TRBD2 matching over 12 bases. The CDR3 consists of 14 residues. V shed 7 bases, J shed 9 bases, and the junction held 10 bases outside the gene matches. Per the germline V gene, CDR1 is SQVTM and CDR2 is ANQGSEA. The CDR3 DNA is TGCAGCGACCAGACTAGCGGGGGTTTCAGTGAGCAGTTCTTC. It is translated as CSDQTSGGFSEQFF.

The table lists this clone with a few counts. The rearrangement joins TRBV5-4 to TRBJ1-1; TRBD1 matches 7 bases. Trimming removed 4 bases from V and 6 bases from J; junction bases left unmatched: 15. Germline V gene lookup returns CDR1 SGHNT and CDR2 YYREEE (reference sequence). The CDR3 is 16 amino acids. The CDR3 loop reads CASSPDRAEGRPEAFF. The CDR3 coding sequence is TGTGCCAGCAGCCCTGACAGGGCCGAGGGAAGGCCTGAAGCTTTCTTT.

The chain links TRBV5-1 to TRBJ2-1; 7 nucleotides match TRBD2. From germline, CDR1 is SGHRS and CDR2 YFSETQ. The CDR3 runs 16 residues. Germline trimming cut 4 bases from V and 4 bases from J; bases unmatched to any gene: 11. DNA for the CDR3: TGCGCCAGCAGCCCCAGAGGGGCTAGCGGATACAATGAGCAGTTCTTC. The encoded protein is CASSPRGASGYNEQFF. Supplemented by reference TRBV5-1 and TRBJ2-1, the full variable domain reads KAGVTQTPRYLIKTRGQQVTLSCSPISGHRSVSWYQQTPGQGLQFLFEYFSETQRNKGNFPGRFSGRQFSNSRSEMNVSTLELGDSALYLCASSPRGASGYNEQFFGPGTRLTVL.